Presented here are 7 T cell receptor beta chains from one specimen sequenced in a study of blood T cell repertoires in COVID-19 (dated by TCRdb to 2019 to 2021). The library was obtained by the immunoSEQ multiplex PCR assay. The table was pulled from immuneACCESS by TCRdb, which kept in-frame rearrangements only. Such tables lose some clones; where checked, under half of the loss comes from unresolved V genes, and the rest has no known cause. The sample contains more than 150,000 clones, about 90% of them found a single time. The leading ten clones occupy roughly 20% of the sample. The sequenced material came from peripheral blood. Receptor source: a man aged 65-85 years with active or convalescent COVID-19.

The CDR3 loop is CASSPIGGAKDTQYF. CDR3 nucleotides: TGTGCCAGCTCACCAATCGGGGGGGCCAAAGATACGCAGTATTTT. The V and J genes are TRBV18 and TRBJ2-3, with TRBD2 matching 8 bases. The CDR3 is 15 residues long. Germline trimming cut 2 bases from V and 5 bases from J; bases unmatched to any gene: 6. The germline CDR1 and CDR2 sequences are KGHSH and LQKENI.

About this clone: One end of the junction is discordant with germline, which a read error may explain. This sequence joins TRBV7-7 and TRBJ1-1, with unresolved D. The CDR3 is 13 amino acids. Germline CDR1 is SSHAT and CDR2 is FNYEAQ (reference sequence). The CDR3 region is CASSLTSSTEAFF. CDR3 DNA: TGTGCTAGCAGCTTAACGAGTAGCACTGAAGCTTTCTTT. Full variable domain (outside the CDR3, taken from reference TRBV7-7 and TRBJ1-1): GAGVSQSPRYKVTKRGQDVTLRCDPISSHATLYWYQQALGQGPEFLTYFNYEAQPDKSGLPSDRFSAERPEGSISTLTIQRTEQRDSAMYRCASSLTSSTEAFFGQGTRLTVV.

The DNA of the CDR3 is TGCGCCAGCAGCTTGGGACTCACAGGGGAAATAGGCGAGCAGTACTTC. Translated, it gives CASSLGLTGEIGEQYF. The gene calls are TRBV5-1 and TRBJ2-7, with TRBD1 identical over 7 bases. Trimming cost V 0 bases and J 6 bases; bases outside gene matches: 12. CDR1 and CDR2 (germline): SGHRS, YFSETQ. This CDR3 has 16 residues.

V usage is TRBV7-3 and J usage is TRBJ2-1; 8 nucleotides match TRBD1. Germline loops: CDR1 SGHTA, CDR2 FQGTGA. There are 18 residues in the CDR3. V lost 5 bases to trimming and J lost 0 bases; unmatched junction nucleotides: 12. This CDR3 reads CASSPRGLTGGSYNEQFF. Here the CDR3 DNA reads TGTGCCAGCAGCCCCCGGGGGCTAACAGGGGGCTCCTACAATGAGCAGTTCTTC.

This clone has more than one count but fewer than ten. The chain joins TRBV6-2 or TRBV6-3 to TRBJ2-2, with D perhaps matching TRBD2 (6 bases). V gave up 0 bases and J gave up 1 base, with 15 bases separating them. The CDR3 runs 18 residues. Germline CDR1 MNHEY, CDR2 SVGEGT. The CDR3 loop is CASSYSQLLALNTGELFF. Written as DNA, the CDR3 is TGTGCCAGCAGTTACTCCCAATTACTAGCTCTGAACACCGGGGAGCTGTTTTTT.

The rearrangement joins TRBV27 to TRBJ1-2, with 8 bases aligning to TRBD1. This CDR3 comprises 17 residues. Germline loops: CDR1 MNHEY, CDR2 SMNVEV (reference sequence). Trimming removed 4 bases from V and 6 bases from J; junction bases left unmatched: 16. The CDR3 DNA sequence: TGTGCCAGCAGTTCCACCCATCCACCCGACAGGGGAGATGGCTACACCTTC. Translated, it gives CASSSTHPPDRGDGYTF.

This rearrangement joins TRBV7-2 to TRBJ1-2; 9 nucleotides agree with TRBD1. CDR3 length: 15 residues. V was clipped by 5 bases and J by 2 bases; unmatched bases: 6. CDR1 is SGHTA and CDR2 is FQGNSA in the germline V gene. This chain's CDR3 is CASSPRQGGNYGYTF. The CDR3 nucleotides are TGTGCCAGCAGCCCACGACAGGGGGGCAACTATGGCTACACCTTC.